This T cell receptor (beta chain) was identified during a study of T cells in localized non-small cell lung cancer. Study observations and caveats: Investigators sequenced only a single tumor region, leaving heterogeneity possible. Out of the top 100 tumor clones, a median 57 were seen in adjacent lung.

The repertoire was sequenced with immunoSEQ multiplex PCR; TCRdb's copy has only in-frame clones and lacks some. The sample has tens of thousands of clones, 90% seen once. This CDR3 region has 14 residues. In germline, CDR1 is SGHDT, CDR2 YYEEEE. Trimming took 5 bases from V and 4 from J; bases not matched to a gene: 6. Points on this clone: The antigen is not known.

The chain combines TRBV5-6 with TRBJ1-2; the match to TRBD1 covers 9 bases. Sequenced here: peripheral blood, sampled before any cancer treatment. This clonotype was sampled from a woman aged 35 to 70 with stage I lung adenocarcinoma. The CDR3 DNA reads TGTGCCAGCAGTTACCAGACAGGGGGCTATGGCTACACCTTC. Protein sequence: CASSYQTGGYGYTF.